One and the same sample provided the 28 T cell receptor beta chains below, sequenced in a study of blood T cells in healthy people across ages. Combining a sample-barcoded 5' primer with a J-beta primer mix, a second PCR ran for 7 to 11 cycles. TCRdb re-called the 5' RACE reads with MiXCR, one entry per CDR3 protein. Of 760,000 or so distinct CDR3 sequences in the sample, approximately 25% are singletons; the top ten hold under 9.5%. This sample was shared with a second study, whose subject was T cells of mothers and their children.

The sample consisted of blood. The receptors come from a boy aged 10-17 years in good health.

This chain connects TRBV5-1 to TRBJ2-1; the D is unclear. The germline gives CDR1 SGHRS, CDR2 YFSETQ. Between the trimmed V and J ends, which lost 3 bases and 10 bases, there was a span of 14 bases. This CDR3 has 13 residues. The CDR3 is CASSSSLVDEQFF. In DNA, the CDR3 is TGCGCCAGCAGCTCGAGTCTAGTCGACGAGCAGTTCTTC.

The chain uses TRBV12-3 or TRBV12-4 and TRBJ2-1; TRBD1 might be the D (6 bases). The end of the DNA is better explained by TRBJ2-5, so the J call may be wrong. The CDR3 extends over 14 amino acids. The chain's CDR3 is CASSGGPAEETQYF. The CDR3 DNA reads TGTGCCAGCAGTGGGGGCCCGGCGGAGGAGACCCAGTACTTC.

This clonotype appeared a few times. The chain employs TRBV7-3 and TRBJ2-1; 7 positions match TRBD2. The germline gives CDR1 SGHTA, CDR2 FQGTGA. The V segment lost 5 bases and the J segment 0 bases; nucleotides outside the gene matches: 7. This CDR3 has 16 residues. CDR3 sequence (DNA): TGTGCCAGCAGCCCCAGTGGCGGGAGCTCCTACAATGAGCAGTTCTTC. Residues: CASSPSGGSSYNEQFF.

This chain uses TRBV6-5 with TRBJ2-2; 7 bases fit TRBD1. J lost 7 bases, V lost 6 bases, and 11 bases had no gene match. The CDR3 length is 15 residues. Germline values: CDR1 MNHEY, CDR2 SVGAGI. The CDR3 nucleotides read TGTGCCAGCAGGATCGTAAAGGGGGCTAACGGGGAGCTGTTTTTT. This codes for CASRIVKGANGELFF.

This clonotype has a handful of counts. J is TRBJ2-6 and V is TRBV27, with TRBD1 matching over 9 bases. With V trimmed by 4 bases and J by 0 bases, 10 bases remained unmatched. The CDR3 is 19 residues long. The V gene's germline CDR1 is MNHEY and CDR2 SMNVEV (reference sequence). Written as DNA, the CDR3 is TGTGCCAGCAGTTCCTTTTTCGGGACAGGGCCCTCTGGGGCCAACGTCCTGACTTTC. Its protein is CASSSFFGTGPSGANVLTF.

V gene TRBV3-1 combines with J gene TRBJ1-1, with 10 positions matching TRBD1. The CDR3 runs to 17 residues. Germline CDR1 LGHDT, CDR2 YNNKEL (reference sequence). The V gene end was trimmed by 2 bases and the J gene end by 4 bases; junction bases not matched to a gene: 10. CDR3 region: CASSQIRDRGVFTEAFF. DNA of the CDR3: TGTGCCAGCAGCCAAATCCGGGACAGGGGAGTTTTCACTGAAGCTTTCTTT. The variable domain in full, completed from reference TRBV3-1 and TRBJ1-1, reads DTAVSQTPKYLVTQMGNDKSIKCEQNLGHDTMYWYKQDSKKFLKIMFSYNNKELIINETVPNRFSPKSPDKAHLNLHINSLELGDSAVYFCASSQIRDRGVFTEAFFGQGTRLTVV.

This clonotype came up a few times. The chain couples TRBV7-8 to TRBJ2-1; D call uncertain. Trimming took 4 bases from V and 6 from J, leaving 19 bases between them. The CDR3 is 16 amino acids. Looked up from germline, CDR1 is SGHVS and CDR2 is FQNEAQ. The CDR3 DNA reads TGTGCCAGCAGCTCCCCGGGTCGGGCAAATCCCAATGAGCAGTTCTTC. Translation gives CASSSPGRANPNEQFF.

The V and J genes are TRBV7-9 and TRBJ2-3, with 10 bases fitting TRBD2. Germline lookup yields CDR1 SEHNR and CDR2 FQNEAQ (reference sequence). The trim removed 5 bases at V and 4 bases at J, leaving 15 bases unmatched. This CDR3 spans 18 amino acids. The CDR3 DNA follows: TGTGCCAGCAGCCTTAGACCCCATGCGACTAGCGGGCCAGATACGCAGTATTTT. This codes for CASSLRPHATSGPDTQYF.

This clonotype appeared a few times. This rearrangement joins TRBV4-2 to TRBJ2-3, with D tentatively TRBD2 (6 bases). CDR3 size: 18 residues. CDR1 and CDR2 from the germline V gene are LGHNA and YNFKEQ. The V and J ends lost 1 base and 2 bases respectively, with 19 bases between them. CDR3 sequence: CASSQGRELAEHTDTQYF. DNA for the CDR3: TGTGCCAGCAGCCAAGGAAGGGAACTAGCAGAACACACAGATACGCAGTATTTT.

The chain combines TRBV4-3 with TRBJ2-5, with TRBD2 matching 16 bases. The germline V gene has CDR1 LGHNA and CDR2 YSLEER. The CDR3 runs to 17 residues. V gave up 4 bases and J gave up 1 base; unmatched junction bases: 3. The CDR3 sequence is CASSPGLAGGSQETQYF. The CDR3 bases are TGCGCCAGCAGCCCGGGACTAGCGGGGGGGAGCCAAGAGACCCAGTACTTC.

This chain links TRBV20-1 with TRBJ2-7, with 9 bases matching TRBD2. CDR3 length: 14 amino acids. Germline values: CDR1 DFQATT, CDR2 SNEGSKA (reference sequence). Trimming removed 6 bases from V and 0 bases from J; junction bases left unmatched: 6. The CDR3 is CSASSGRSSYEQYF. CDR3 DNA: TGCAGTGCCTCGAGCGGGAGGAGCTCCTACGAGCAGTACTTC.

V gene TRBV7-2 combines with J gene TRBJ2-5; D is undetermined. The J call may not be correct, given that the DNA end is closer to TRBJ2-1. Looked up from germline, CDR1 is SGHTA and CDR2 is FQGNSA. The length of the CDR3 is 11 residues. This CDR3 reads CASSSGWVQFF. For the CDR3, the DNA is TGTGCCAGCAGCTCCGGATGGGTGCAGTTCTTC.

This rearrangement joins TRBV29-1 to TRBJ1-6; 10 bases align to TRBD1. The germline V gene has CDR1 SQVTM and CDR2 ANQGSEA. V gave up 6 bases and J gave up 7 bases; unmatched junction bases: 3. The CDR3 has 13 amino acids. Here the CDR3 reads CSVQTGGNSPLHF. The CDR3 nucleotides are TGCAGCGTACAGACAGGGGGCAATTCACCCCTCCACTTT.

A few counts support this clonotype. The V and J genes are TRBV29-1 and TRBJ1-2; D unresolved. The V end lost 7 bases, the J end lost 2 bases, and 14 bases lay between the germline ends. Looked up from germline, CDR1 is SQVTM and CDR2 is ANQGSEA. The CDR3 extends over 13 amino acids. The DNA of the CDR3 is TGCAGCGCCCGGATCGGGGAAAACTATGGCTACACCTTC. Translating gives CSARIGENYGYTF.

This rearrangement joins TRBV2 to TRBJ2-1; 10 bases align to TRBD2. CDR3 length: 17 residues. V gave up 10 bases and J gave up 3 bases; unmatched junction bases: 15. Germline V CDR1 and CDR2: SNHLY, FYNNEI. The CDR3 protein is CANRNPLAGGIYNEQFF. The CDR3 region has the DNA TGTGCCAACAGGAACCCATTAGCGGGAGGTATCTACAATGAGCAGTTCTTC.

The V and J genes are TRBV7-6 and TRBJ2-1; TRBD2 agrees at 8 bases. V lost 5 bases, J lost 7 bases, and 16 bases stayed unmatched. The CDR3 is 17 amino acids. The germline V gene encodes CDR1 SGHVS and CDR2 FNYEAQ. The CDR3: CASSLYMASGFRNEQFF. CDR3 sequence (DNA): TGTGCCAGCAGCCTCTATATGGCTAGCGGGTTTAGGAATGAGCAGTTCTTC.

This clonotype appeared a single time. V is TRBV29-1 and J is TRBJ1-2, with 9 bases fitting TRBD1. CDR1 is SQVTM, CDR2 ANQGSEA, per germline. After removal of 7 bases from V and 3 bases from J, the junction contained 6 bases not matched to a gene. The CDR3 consists of 13 residues. CDR3 nucleotide sequence: TGCAGCGCTTACAGGGGGCGCGACTATGGCTACACCTTC. Its protein is CSAYRGRDYGYTF.

This chain joins TRBV9 and TRBJ2-2; TRBD2 aligns across 13 bases. V shed 4 bases, J shed 5 bases, and the junction held 8 bases outside the gene matches. Germline loops: CDR1 SGDLS, CDR2 YYNGEE. This CDR3 has 17 amino acids. The CDR3 DNA follows: TGTGCCAGCAGCTTGCGACTAGCGGGAGGTCAAACCGGGGAGCTGTTTTTT. Protein sequence: CASSLRLAGGQTGELFF.

In this sample, this clonotype turned up a few times. The CDR3 carries no conserved terminal phenylalanine or tryptophan, so it likely arises from a read error. This chain links TRBV15 with TRBJ2-3; 7 bases align to TRBD2. The CDR3 consists of 16 residues. Germline V lookup: CDR1 LNHNV, CDR2 YYDKDF (reference sequence). V lost 5 bases and J lost 4; bases outside the gene matches: 12. CDR3 bases: TGTGCCACCAGCCGACTAGCAAACCTAAGGGCAGATACGCAGTATCTT. Residues: CATSRLANLRADTQYL.

This clonotype occurred once. Without the conserved terminal phenylalanine or tryptophan, this CDR3 likely stems from a read error. The chain recombines TRBV2 with TRBJ1-1; D remains ambiguous. CDR1 and CDR2 (germline): SNHLY, FYNNEI. The CDR3 contains 14 residues. V shed 7 bases and J shed 1 base, with 13 bases lying between them. CDR3 residues: CASKQSEQNTEAFS. The CDR3 DNA follows: TGTGCCAGCAAGCAATCGGAACAGAACACTGAAGCTTTCTCT.

The chain links TRBV5-1 to TRBJ2-6; 7 bases are a match to TRBD1. The CDR3 length is 17 residues. V lost 4 bases to trimming and J lost 0 bases; unmatched junction nucleotides: 7. Germline V gives CDR1 SGHRS, CDR2 YFSETQ. The DNA for the CDR3 is TGCGCCAGCAGCGAACAGGGGCCGAGCTCTGGGGCCAACGTCCTGACTTTC. Residues: CASSEQGPSSGANVLTF.

The chain couples TRBV6-6 to TRBJ2-7; D might be TRBD2 (6 bases). Trimming shortened V by 8 bases and J by 2 bases, and 10 bases separated the two germline ends. CDR3 length: 12 amino acids. The V gene's germline CDR1 is MNHNY and CDR2 SVGAGI (reference sequence). CDR3 in amino acids: CASDGGTYEQYF. CDR3 nucleotides: TGTGCCAGCGATGGGGGGACCTACGAGCAGTACTTC.

The chain's CDR3 is CASKWTSGVSYEQYF. CDR3 bases: TGTGCCAGCAAATGGACTAGCGGGGTTTCCTACGAGCAGTACTTC. The chain combines TRBV12-3 or TRBV12-4 with TRBJ2-5, with TRBD2 matching 12 bases. The last part of the DNA fits TRBJ2-7 better; the J call may be wrong. The length of the CDR3 is 15 residues.

Only a few counts were recorded for this clonotype. The CDR3 loop is CASSAGTDIQYF. DNA of the CDR3: TGTGCCAGCAGCGCTGGAACTGACATTCAGTACTTC. The genes are TRBV9 and TRBJ2-4; no reliable D call. The CDR3 has 12 residues. V was trimmed by 3 bases and J by 8 bases, leaving 9 bases between them. Germline V gene sequence: CDR1 SGDLS, CDR2 YYNGEE. The whole variable domain, remainder taken from reference TRBV9 and TRBJ2-4, is DSGVTQTPKHLITATGQRVTLRCSPRSGDLSVYWYQQSLDQGLQFLIQYYNGEERAKGNILERFSAQQFPDLHSELNLSSLELGDSALYFCASSAGTDIQYFGAGTRLSVL.

This chain links TRBV6-2 or TRBV6-3 with TRBJ1-3, with D perhaps matching TRBD1 (5 bases). V shed 7 bases and J shed 3 bases, with 13 bases lying between them. Germline CDR1 is MNHEY and CDR2 is SVGEGT. This CDR3 spans 14 amino acids. CDR3 sequence (DNA): TGTGCCAGCAACCATCTAGGGGATGGAAACACCATATATTTT. Translated, it gives CASNHLGDGNTIYF.

This chain links TRBV4-1 with TRBJ2-7, with 8 bases that match TRBD1. Germline values: CDR1 MGHRA, CDR2 YSYEKL. The ends lost 4 bases at V and 3 bases at J; junction bases unmatched: 11. CDR3 size: 16 residues. The CDR3 here is CASSPEAQGDGYEQYF. CDR3 in DNA: TGCGCCAGCAGCCCAGAGGCACAGGGGGATGGCTACGAGCAGTACTTC.

There are a few counts of this clonotype. The junction does not match germline at one end; this may be a read error. The rearrangement uses TRBV12-3 or TRBV12-4 and TRBJ2-3; 9 positions agree with TRBD2. CDR3 length equals 18 residues. DNA for the CDR3: TGTGCCAGCAGTTTTGGGGGTGGAGTGGGACTAGCTGGAGATATGCAGTATTTT. As protein: CASSFGGGVGLAGDMQYF.

This chain joins TRBV5-6 and TRBJ2-5; D is uncertain. TRBJ2-7 matches the DNA end more closely, so the J call is doubtful. The CDR3 has 14 residues. Germline V lookup: CDR1 SGHDT, CDR2 YYEEEE. The CDR3 region has the DNA TGTGCCAGCAGCCGCGAAATCTCCAGATACGAGCAGTACTTC. Translated: CASSREISRYEQYF.